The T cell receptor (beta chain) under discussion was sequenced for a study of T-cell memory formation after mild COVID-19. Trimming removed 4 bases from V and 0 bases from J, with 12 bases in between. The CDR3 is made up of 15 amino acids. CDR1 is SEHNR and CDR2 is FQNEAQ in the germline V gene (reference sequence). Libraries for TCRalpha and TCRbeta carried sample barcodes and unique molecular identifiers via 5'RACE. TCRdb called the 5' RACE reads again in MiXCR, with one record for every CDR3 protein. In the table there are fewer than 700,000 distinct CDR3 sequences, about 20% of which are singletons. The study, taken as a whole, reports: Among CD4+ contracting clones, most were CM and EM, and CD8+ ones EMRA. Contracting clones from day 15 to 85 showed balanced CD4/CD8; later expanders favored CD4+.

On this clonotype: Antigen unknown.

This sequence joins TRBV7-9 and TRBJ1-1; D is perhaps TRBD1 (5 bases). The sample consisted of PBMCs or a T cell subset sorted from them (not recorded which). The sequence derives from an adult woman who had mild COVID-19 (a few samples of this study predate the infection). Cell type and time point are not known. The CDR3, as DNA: TGTGCCAGCAGCTCTTTGACAGCACTGAACACTGAAGCTTTCTTT. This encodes CASSSLTALNTEAFF.